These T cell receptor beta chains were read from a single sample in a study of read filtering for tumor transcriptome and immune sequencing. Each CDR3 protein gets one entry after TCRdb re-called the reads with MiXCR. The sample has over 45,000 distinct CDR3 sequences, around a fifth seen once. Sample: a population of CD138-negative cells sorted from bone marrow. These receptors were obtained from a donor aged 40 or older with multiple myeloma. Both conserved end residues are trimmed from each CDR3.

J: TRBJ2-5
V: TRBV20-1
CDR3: SAPPYIGTTQY

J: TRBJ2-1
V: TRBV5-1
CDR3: ASSLEGPLKAGNEQF

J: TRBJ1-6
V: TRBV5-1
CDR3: ASSLATRDSPLH

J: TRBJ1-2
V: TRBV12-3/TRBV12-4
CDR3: ASSASGGQGNYGYT

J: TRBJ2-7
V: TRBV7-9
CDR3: ASSLDAASYEQY

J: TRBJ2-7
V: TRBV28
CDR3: ASSSWGKGSYEQY

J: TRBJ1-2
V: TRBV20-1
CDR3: SARQGQDFYGYT

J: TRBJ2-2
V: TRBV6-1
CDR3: ASRRRIQANTGELF

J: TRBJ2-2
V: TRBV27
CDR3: ASSLIGTSGRRELF

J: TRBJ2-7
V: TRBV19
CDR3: ASSTRDTTYEQY

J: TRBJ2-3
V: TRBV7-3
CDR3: ASRAGGHLDTQY

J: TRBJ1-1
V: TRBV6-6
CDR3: ASTGGRTEAF

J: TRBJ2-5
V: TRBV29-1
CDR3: SVGPQRAQY

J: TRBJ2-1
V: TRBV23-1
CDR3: ASSQSLQRTNEQF

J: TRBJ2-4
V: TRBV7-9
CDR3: AISLGQGDIQY

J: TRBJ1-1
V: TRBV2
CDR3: ASRTEGLGTEAF

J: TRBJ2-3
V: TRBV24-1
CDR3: ATTGKGGDTQY

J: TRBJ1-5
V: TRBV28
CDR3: ASSPPAVGNQPQH

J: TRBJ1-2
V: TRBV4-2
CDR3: ASSQPGRDPYGYT

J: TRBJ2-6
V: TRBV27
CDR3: ASSFSSGANALT

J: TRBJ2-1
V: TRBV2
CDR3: ASTSEGAGGNEQF

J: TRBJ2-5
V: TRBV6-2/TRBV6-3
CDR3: ASSPNPGHLTGLADQETQY

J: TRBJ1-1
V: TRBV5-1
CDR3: ASSPDTGQGTEAF

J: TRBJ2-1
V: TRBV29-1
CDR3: SVPRNYNEQF

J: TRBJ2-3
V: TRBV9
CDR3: ASSVGQGAKDTQY

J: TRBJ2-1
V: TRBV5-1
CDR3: ASSFSTGGPFNEQF

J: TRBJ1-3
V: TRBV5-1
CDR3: ASSLSYGRISGNTIY

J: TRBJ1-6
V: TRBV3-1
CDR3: ASSQRSRRDPPLH

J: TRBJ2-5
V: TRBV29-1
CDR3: SVIRQLKTQY

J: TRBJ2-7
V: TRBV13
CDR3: ASRSRGGHSYEQY

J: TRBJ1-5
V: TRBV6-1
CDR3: ASSERRFSNQPQH

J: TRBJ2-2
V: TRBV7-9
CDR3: ASSLVSRLNTGELF

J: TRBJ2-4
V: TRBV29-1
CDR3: SVVRVGAKNIQY

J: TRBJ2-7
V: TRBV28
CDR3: ASRIGPAYEQY

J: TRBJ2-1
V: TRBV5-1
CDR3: ASSLDGLAGPNEQF

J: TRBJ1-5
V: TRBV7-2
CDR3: ASSQLQGNQPQH

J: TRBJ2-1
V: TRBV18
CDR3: ASSPNGPPYNEQF

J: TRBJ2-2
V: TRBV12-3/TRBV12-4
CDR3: ASSLRGNTGELF

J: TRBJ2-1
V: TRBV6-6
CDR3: ASTPGIGQNEQF

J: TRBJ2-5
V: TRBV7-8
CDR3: ASRRIRGGRVQETQY

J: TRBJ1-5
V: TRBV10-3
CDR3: AISDNLSSNQPQH

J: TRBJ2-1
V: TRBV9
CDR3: ASSATGTSGYNEQF

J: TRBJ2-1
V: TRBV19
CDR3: ASSVTSGGAFVVNEQF

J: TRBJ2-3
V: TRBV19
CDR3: ASSETGGTDTQY

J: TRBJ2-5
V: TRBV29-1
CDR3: SVAPGGVRETQY

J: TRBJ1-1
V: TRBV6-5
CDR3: ASSYLGQGAKNTEAF

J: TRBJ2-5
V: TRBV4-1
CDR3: ASSQSDRGEETQY

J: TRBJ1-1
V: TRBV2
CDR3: ASRAGLGAYTEAF

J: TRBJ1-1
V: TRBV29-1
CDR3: SVAKDRGGTEAF

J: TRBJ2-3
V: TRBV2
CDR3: ATRGGGSTDTQY

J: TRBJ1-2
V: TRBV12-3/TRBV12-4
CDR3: ASSPGSYGYT

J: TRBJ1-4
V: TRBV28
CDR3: ASSLQRTGSVETNEKLF

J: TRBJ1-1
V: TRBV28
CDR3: ASSLPFGQGNAEAF

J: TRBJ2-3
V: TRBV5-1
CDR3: ASSLGGETTDTQY

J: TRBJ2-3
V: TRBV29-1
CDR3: SVSPSATDTQY